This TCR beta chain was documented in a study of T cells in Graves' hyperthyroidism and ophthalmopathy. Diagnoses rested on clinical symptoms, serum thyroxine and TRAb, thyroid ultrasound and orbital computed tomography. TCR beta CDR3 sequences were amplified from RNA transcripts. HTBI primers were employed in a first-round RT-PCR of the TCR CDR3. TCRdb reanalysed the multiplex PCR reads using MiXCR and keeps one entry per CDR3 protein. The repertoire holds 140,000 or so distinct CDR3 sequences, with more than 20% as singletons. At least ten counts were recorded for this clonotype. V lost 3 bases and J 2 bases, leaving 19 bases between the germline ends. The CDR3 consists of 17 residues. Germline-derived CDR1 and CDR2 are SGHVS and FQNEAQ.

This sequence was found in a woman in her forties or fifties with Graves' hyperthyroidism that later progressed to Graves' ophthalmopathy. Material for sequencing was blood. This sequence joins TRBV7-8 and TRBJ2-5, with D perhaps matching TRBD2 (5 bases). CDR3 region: CASSFGFPSSLQETQYF. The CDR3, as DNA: TGTGCCAGCAGCTTCGGCTTTCCTAGCAGTTTACAAGAGACCCAGTACTTC.